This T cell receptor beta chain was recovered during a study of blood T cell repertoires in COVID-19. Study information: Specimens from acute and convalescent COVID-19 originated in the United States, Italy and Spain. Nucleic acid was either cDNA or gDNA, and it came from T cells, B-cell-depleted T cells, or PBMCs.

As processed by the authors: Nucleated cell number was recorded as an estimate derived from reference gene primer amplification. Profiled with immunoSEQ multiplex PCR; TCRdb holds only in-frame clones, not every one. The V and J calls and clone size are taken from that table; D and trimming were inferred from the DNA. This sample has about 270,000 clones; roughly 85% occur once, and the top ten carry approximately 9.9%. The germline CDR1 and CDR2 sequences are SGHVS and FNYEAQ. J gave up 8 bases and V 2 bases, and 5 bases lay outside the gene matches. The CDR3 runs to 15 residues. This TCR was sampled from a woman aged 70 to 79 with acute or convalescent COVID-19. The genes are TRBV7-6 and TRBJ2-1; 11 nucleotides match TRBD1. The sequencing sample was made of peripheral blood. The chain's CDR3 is CASSLMGQGVDEQFF. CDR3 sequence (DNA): TGTGCCAGCAGCTTAATGGGACAGGGGGTTGATGAGCAGTTCTTC. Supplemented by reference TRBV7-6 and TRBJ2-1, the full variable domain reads GAGVSQSPRYKVTKRGQDVALRCDPISGHVSLYWYRQALGQGPEFLTYFNYEAQQDKSGLPNDRFSAERPEGSISTLTIQRTEQRDSAMYRCASSLMGQGVDEQFFGPGTRLTVL.